A single sample gave rise to the 3 T cell receptor beta chains below, sequenced in a study of T-cell memory formation after mild COVID-19. MiXCR, applied by TCRdb to the 5' RACE reads, yields one record per CDR3 protein. The repertoire consists of approximately 560,000 distinct CDR3 sequences, with 17% occurring once and the leading ten covering 8.1%. The sample taken for sequencing was PBMCs or a T cell subset sorted from them (not recorded which). Source of these receptors: an adult woman who had mild COVID-19 (a few samples of this study predate the infection). Cell type and time point are not known.

This clonotype was seen only a few times. J is TRBJ2-7 and V is TRBV12-3 or TRBV12-4; 7 positions match TRBD2. The junction had 6 bases not matched to a gene; V was cut back by 1 base and J by 3 bases. The CDR3 loop spans 15 amino acids. This CDR3 is CASSLDVGGDYEQYF. CDR3 DNA sequence: TGTGCCAGCAGTTTAGACGTTGGGGGGGACTACGAGCAGTACTTC.

The sample holds a few counts of this clonotype. The chain recombines TRBV7-6 with TRBJ2-1; 7 positions match TRBD1. The CDR3 has 16 amino acids. Germline lookup yields CDR1 SGHVS and CDR2 FNYEAQ. V lost 1 base, J lost 4 bases, and 7 bases stayed unmatched. The CDR3 DNA follows: TGTGCCAGCAGCTTAGGCAGGGGGTTCCCTTACAATGAGCAGTTCTTC. Its translation is CASSLGRGFPYNEQFF. Drawing the rest from reference TRBV7-6 and TRBJ2-1, the complete variable domain is GAGVSQSPRYKVTKRGQDVALRCDPISGHVSLYWYRQALGQGPEFLTYFNYEAQQDKSGLPNDRFSAERPEGSISTLTIQRTEQRDSAMYRCASSLGRGFPYNEQFFGPGTRLTVL.

V usage is TRBV12-3 or TRBV12-4 and J usage is TRBJ2-1; 9 nucleotides align to TRBD2. CDR3 size: 14 residues. The trim removed 3 bases at V and 7 bases at J, leaving 4 bases unmatched. The CDR3 loop reads CASSFPTSGNEQFF. In nucleotides, the CDR3 is TGTGCCAGCAGTTTCCCGACTAGCGGTAATGAGCAGTTCTTC.